These 13 T cell receptor beta chains were sequenced from one sample in a study of identical twins (dated by TCRdb to about 2016). The method was 5' RACE. Sequencer: Illumina HiSeq 2000. TCRdb trimmed public reads at Q25 via fastp, called clones via MiXCR and kept in-frame beta chains. CDR3 protein duplicates are merged, each entry listing the most common genes and DNA. In all, the sample holds about 1.7 million distinct CDR3 sequences, and under 35% of those were seen once. Jointly, the top ten make up about 0.3% of the sample. The sample was cord blood. The receptor source for this set is a newborn girl in good health.

In this sample, this clonotype turned up a few times. The chain is built from TRBV9 and TRBJ2-5; perhaps TRBD1 as D (6 bases). V was shortened by 5 bases and J by 1 base, with 9 bases between the two germline ends. This CDR3 region has 13 residues. From germline, CDR1 is SGDLS and CDR2 YYNGEE. The CDR3 nucleotides read TGTGCCAGCAGTGTACAGGGCCAAGAGACCCAGTACTTC. Translated, it gives CASSVQGQETQYF.

V is TRBV20-1 and J is TRBJ2-4; TRBD2 aligns across 7 bases. With the DNA end fitting TRBJ2-7 better, the J assignment may be wrong. Germline lookup yields CDR1 DFQATT and CDR2 SNEGSKA (reference sequence). This CDR3 is 15 amino acids long. CDR3 amino acids: CSARERGTIPHEQYF. The CDR3 DNA reads TGCAGTGCTAGAGAGCGGGGGACCATCCCCCACGAGCAGTACTTC.

This rearrangement joins TRBV20-1 to TRBJ2-7; 10 nucleotides line up with TRBD2. J was trimmed by 1 base and V by 1 base; bases with no gene match: 4. CDR3 length: 15 residues. CDR1 DFQATT and CDR2 SNEGSKA come from the germline V gene (reference sequence). CDR3 region: CSARVTAGGSYEQYF. The CDR3 DNA reads as TGCAGTGCTAGAGTCACAGCGGGAGGGTCCTACGAGCAGTACTTC.

The gene calls are TRBV5-5 and TRBJ1-2; the D gene is possibly TRBD1 (5 bases). This CDR3 is built from 14 residues. V lost 3 bases and J lost 8, with 17 bases in between. CDR1 is SGHKS, CDR2 YYEKEE, per germline (reference sequence). The CDR3 loop reads CASSSQGGGRGYTF. CDR3 coding DNA: TGTGCCAGCAGCTCCCAGGGTGGGGGTCGCGGCTACACCTTC. The whole variable domain, filled in from reference TRBV5-5 and TRBJ1-2, reads DAGVTQSPTHLIKTRGQQVTLRCSPISGHKSVSWYQQVLGQGPQFIFQYYEKEERGRGNFPDRFSARQFPNYSSELNVNALLLGDSALYLCASSSQGGGRGYTFGSGTRLTVV.

In its sample, this clonotype was seen a few times. The CDR3 spells CASSHGGTFSPDTQYF. CDR3 DNA: TGTGCCAGCAGCCACGGGGGGACTTTCTCCCCAGATACGCAGTATTTT. V usage is TRBV3-1 and J usage is TRBJ2-3; 7 bases align to TRBD2. CDR3 length: 16 residues. V lost 3 bases to trimming and J lost 4 bases; unmatched junction nucleotides: 10. CDR1 is LGHDT and CDR2 is YNNKEL in the germline V gene (reference sequence).

The chain has TRBV5-1 and TRBJ2-3; a weak D match, TRBD1 (5 bases). CDR3 length equals 18 residues. Looked up from germline, CDR1 is SGHRS and CDR2 is YFSETQ. Deletions cut 0 bases from V and 0 bases from J, with 17 bases between. The CDR3 coding sequence is TGCGCCAGCAGCTTGGGGGGCCCGGGTCAGTTGAGCACAGATACGCAGTATTTT. This codes for CASSLGGPGQLSTDTQYF.

The chain joins TRBV11-2 to TRBJ1-2, with a weak D call TRBD1 (6 bases). Germline CDR1 is SGHAT and CDR2 is FQNNGV. This CDR3 spans 15 amino acids. V shed 3 bases and J shed 4 bases, with 15 bases lying between them. The CDR3 DNA reads as TGTGCCAGCAGCTTCGGTGGAGGGGGAATCTATGGCTACACCTTC. It codes for CASSFGGGGIYGYTF.

This chain uses TRBV4-1 with TRBJ1-1; possibly TRBD1 for D (6 bases). The CDR3 covers 18 residues. CDR1 is MGHRA and CDR2 is YSYEKL in the germline V gene. Trimming shortened V by 0 bases and J by 1 base, and 18 bases separated the two germline ends. CDR3 amino acids: CASSQEWARRGQNTEAFF. The CDR3 bases are TGCGCCAGCAGCCAAGAATGGGCTAGGCGGGGACAGAACACTGAAGCTTTCTTT.

J is TRBJ2-4 and V is TRBV18, with 9 bases aligning to TRBD1. V dropped 3 bases and J dropped 13; count of bases not matched to a gene: 4. This CDR3 contains 12 residues. The germline V gene encodes CDR1 KGHSH and CDR2 LQKENI. Written as DNA, the CDR3 is TGTGCCAGCTCACCGAGACAGGGGGAGCAGTACTTC. Amino acid sequence: CASSPRQGEQYF.

This clonotype has just a few counts. The chain couples TRBV13 to TRBJ2-1, with 7 bases aligning to TRBD2. V lost 0 bases and J lost 3; bases outside the gene matches: 11. The V gene's germline CDR1 is PRHDT and CDR2 FYEKMQ (reference sequence). The CDR3 totals 18 residues. DNA of the CDR3: TGTGCCAGCAGCTTAGGATGGGGACTACGGAGGGACTACAATGAGCAGTTCTTC. Its protein is CASSLGWGLRRDYNEQFF.

A single count supports this clonotype. Possible read error: a much larger clone is one base away. The V and J genes are TRBV10-3 and TRBJ1-2; D remains ambiguous. This CDR3 contains 10 residues. Per germline, CDR1 ENHRY and CDR2 SYGVKD. The CDR3 sequence: CAIGEYGYIF. The CDR3 bases are TGTGCCATCGGAGAATATGGCTACATCTTC.

V is TRBV19 and J is TRBJ2-7, with 8 positions matching TRBD2. TRBJ2-4 matches the DNA end more closely, so the J call is doubtful. Germline lookup yields CDR1 LNHDA and CDR2 SQIVND (reference sequence). The CDR3 runs 14 residues. CDR3 sequence reads: CASSGRGAKNIQYF. The CDR3 DNA reads TGTGCCAGTAGCGGGAGGGGTGCCAAAAACATTCAGTACTTC.

The V and J genes are TRBV3-1 and TRBJ2-5; D tentatively reads TRBD1 or TRBD2 (5 bases each). CDR3 size: 14 residues. CDR1 LGHDT and CDR2 YNNKEL come from the germline V gene (reference sequence). The V end was cut by 3 bases, the J end by 4 bases, with 12 bases between. The CDR3 region is CASSQGPRLETQYF. In DNA form, the CDR3 reads TGTGCCAGCAGCCAGGGACCACGGCTAGAGACCCAGTACTTC.